This entry describes one T cell receptor beta chain. Profiled with immunoSEQ multiplex PCR; TCRdb holds only in-frame clones, not every one. This sample carries hundreds of thousands of clones, roughly 89% of them seen once, and the ten largest clones take about 5.7%. Before being deemed recovered, Cohort 3 donors had two negative PCRs, clearance, or symptom resolution. Germline trimming cut 2 bases from V and 1 base from J; bases unmatched to any gene: 9. The CDR3 is 17 amino acids. The V gene's germline CDR1 is SGHDT and CDR2 YYEEEE. The data derive from a study of blood T cell repertoires in COVID-19.

The sequence derives from a middle-aged woman who had recovered from COVID-19. Sequencing was performed on PBMCs or T cells enriched from blood (not recorded which). The chain uses TRBV5-6 and TRBJ2-3; 8 positions match TRBD1. CDR3 sequence: CASSLIRWTGRTDTQYF. CDR3 nucleotide sequence: TGTGCCAGCAGCTTAATCCGATGGACAGGGCGCACAGATACGCAGTATTTT.